Following are 9 T cell receptor beta chains from one sample sequenced in a study of control samples from healthy donors and cancer patients (TCRdb year 2020). The library was generated by the immunoSEQ multiplex PCR assay. TCRdb mirrors the immuneACCESS table, restricted to in-frame sequences. Some clones are absent from its copies; in checked studies, under half trace to an unresolved V gene, and the reason for the others is unknown. This sample has roughly 400,000 clones in its table, and around 90% of those were observed once. The ten largest clones represent just under 6.5% of the sample. Sequenced input: PBMCs. Receptors originate from a man aged 35-49 years with head and neck cancer.

CDR3 residues: CASSFPLRKNTGELFF. The CDR3 nucleotides read TGTGCCAGCAGTTTCCCCCTCCGGAAGAACACCGGGGAGCTGTTTTTT. This rearrangement joins TRBV28 to TRBJ2-2, with unresolved D. The CDR3 length is 16 residues. The V gene's germline CDR1 is MDHEN and CDR2 SYDVKM. Between the trimmed V and J ends, which lost 3 bases and 1 base, there was a span of 12 bases.

The V call is TRBV9, the J call TRBJ1-6, with 8 bases matching TRBD1. In germline, CDR1 is SGDLS, CDR2 YYNGEE. The CDR3 consists of 16 residues. Trimming removed 3 bases from V and 6 bases from J; junction bases left unmatched: 8. Here the CDR3 DNA reads TGTGCCAGCAGCGGGGGCGGAACAGGGGGTAATTCACCCCTCCACTTT. It specifies CASSGGGTGGNSPLHF.

This rearrangement joins TRBV6-1 to TRBJ1-2, with TRBD1 identical over 10 bases. CDR1 and CDR2 (germline): MNHNS, SASEGT. The CDR3 extends over 14 amino acids. V lost 3 bases, J lost 5 bases, and 3 bases stayed unmatched. The CDR3 loop is CASSDRDRGYGYTF. The CDR3 DNA sequence: TGTGCCAGCAGTGACCGGGACAGGGGTTATGGCTACACCTTC.

The chain employs TRBV30 and TRBJ1-1; D gene ambiguous. The CDR3 has 14 amino acids. V was pared by 0 bases and J by 4 bases, with 12 bases between. In germline, CDR1 is GTSNPN, CDR2 SVGIG (reference sequence). CDR3 amino acids: CAWSVYSALTEAFF. The CDR3 nucleotides are TGTGCCTGGAGTGTATACTCAGCGCTCACTGAAGCTTTCTTT.

The rearrangement uses TRBV5-4 and TRBJ2-3, with D unresolved. Trimming took 4 bases from V and 4 from J, leaving 7 bases between them. The CDR3 sequence is 12 residues long. Germline-derived CDR1 and CDR2 are SGHNT and YYREEE (reference sequence). CDR3 in DNA: TGTGCCAGCAGCCCCGGACCAGATACGCAGTATTTT. Amino acid sequence: CASSPGPDTQYF.

V is TRBV7-2 and J is TRBJ1-4; 8 bases match TRBD1. The germline gives CDR1 SGHTA, CDR2 FQGNSA. With V trimmed by 7 bases and J by 7 bases, 8 bases remained unmatched. The CDR3 has 14 amino acids. CDR3 nucleotide sequence: TGTGCCAGCACCCAGGGGGCAGCGATTGAAAAACTGTTTTTT. It translates to CASTQGAAIEKLFF. Together with reference TRBV7-2 and TRBJ1-4, the CDR3 gives the full variable domain: GAGVSQSPSNKVTEKGKDVELRCDPISGHTALYWYRQSLGQGLEFLIYFQGNSAPDKSGLPSDRFSAERTGGSVSTLTIQRTQQEDSAVYLCASTQGAAIEKLFFGSGTQLSVL.

V gene TRBV7-9 combines with J gene TRBJ2-7, with D unclear. CDR1 is SEHNR, CDR2 FQNEAQ, per germline (reference sequence). The CDR3 is 15 residues long. The V and J ends lost 1 base and 0 bases respectively, with 10 bases between them. This chain's CDR3 is CASSLGGVSSYEQYF. The CDR3 DNA is TGTGCCAGCAGCTTAGGAGGTGTCAGCTCCTACGAGCAGTACTTC.

The V and J genes are TRBV5-6 and TRBJ1-1, with D possibly TRBD1 on 6 matching bases. The CDR3 totals 18 residues. Germline-derived CDR1 and CDR2 are SGHDT and YYEEEE. Trimming left V 2 bases short and J 0 bases short, with 20 bases between. This CDR3 is CASSFGDPGVRVNTEAFF. Written as DNA, the CDR3 is TGTGCCAGCAGCTTCGGAGATCCAGGGGTACGGGTGAACACTGAAGCTTTCTTT.

The chain has TRBV9 and TRBJ1-2; the D gene is possibly TRBD1 (5 bases). In germline, CDR1 is SGDLS, CDR2 YYNGEE. This CDR3 comprises 14 residues. V lost 4 bases and J lost 7, with 17 bases in between. The CDR3 bases are TGTGCCAGCAGCCGGGGCGGAGATCGGGGTGGCTACACCTTC. It translates to CASSRGGDRGGYTF.